This TCR beta chain stems from a study of graft-versus-host responses after intestinal transplantation. Study observations and caveats: GvH clones were found in recipient marrow; some appeared first in ileum or blood.

J lost 7 bases, V lost 0 bases, and 0 bases had no gene match. This CDR3 spans 14 amino acids. CDR1 MNHNS and CDR2 SASEGT come from the germline V gene. Comment on this clone: Its antigen remains unidentified.

Libraries were prepared by immunoSEQ multiplex PCR; TCRdb keeps only in-frame clonotypes and omits some of them. The sample carries over 75,000 clones, 85% to 90% recorded once. Sequenced material: unstimulated CD4+ T cells sorted from spleen or lymph node cells, taken before intestinal transplant. V and J are TRBV6-1 and TRBJ1-6; 7 bases are shared with TRBD1. This clonotype was obtained from a human donor who received an intestinal transplant. The chain's CDR3 is CASSEAQGNSPLHF. CDR3 nucleotide sequence: TGTGCCAGCAGTGAAGCACAGGGGAATTCACCCCTCCACTTT.